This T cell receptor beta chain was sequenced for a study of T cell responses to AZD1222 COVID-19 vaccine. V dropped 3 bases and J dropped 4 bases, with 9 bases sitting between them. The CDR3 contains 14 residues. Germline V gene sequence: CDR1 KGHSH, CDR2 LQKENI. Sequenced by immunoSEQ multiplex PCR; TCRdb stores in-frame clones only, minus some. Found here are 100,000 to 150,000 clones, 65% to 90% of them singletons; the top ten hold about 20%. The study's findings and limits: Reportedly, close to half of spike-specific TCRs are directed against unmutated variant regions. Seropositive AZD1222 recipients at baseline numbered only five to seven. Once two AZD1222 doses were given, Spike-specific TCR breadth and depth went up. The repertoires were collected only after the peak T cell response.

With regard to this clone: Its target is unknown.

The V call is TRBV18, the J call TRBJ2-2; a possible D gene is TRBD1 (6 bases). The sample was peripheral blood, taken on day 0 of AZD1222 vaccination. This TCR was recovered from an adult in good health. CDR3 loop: CASSPGQTTGELFF. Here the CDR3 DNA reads TGTGCCAGCTCACCCGGACAGACCACCGGGGAGCTGTTTTTT. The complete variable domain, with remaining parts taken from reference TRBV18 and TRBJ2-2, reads NAGVMQNPRHLVRRRGQEARLRCSPMKGHSHVYWYRQLPEEGLKFMVYLQKENIIDESGMPKERFSAEFPKEGPSILRIQQVVRGDSAAYFCASSPGQTTGELFFGEGSRLTVL.